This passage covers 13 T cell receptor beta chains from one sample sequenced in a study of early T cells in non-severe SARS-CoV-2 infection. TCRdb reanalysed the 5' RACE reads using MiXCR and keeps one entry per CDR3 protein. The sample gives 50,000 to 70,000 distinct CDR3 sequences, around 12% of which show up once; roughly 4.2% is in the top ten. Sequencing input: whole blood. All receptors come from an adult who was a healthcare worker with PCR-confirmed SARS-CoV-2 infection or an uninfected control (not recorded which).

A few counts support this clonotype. The CDR3 spells CASSSDGQMSNQPQHF. The CDR3 DNA sequence: TGTGCCAGCAGCTCGGATGGACAGATGAGCAATCAGCCCCAGCATTTT. The V and J genes are TRBV5-4 and TRBJ1-5; maybe TRBD1 (6 bases). The V and J ends lost 3 bases and 1 base respectively, with 14 bases between them. The CDR3 is 16 amino acids. Germline V gene sequence: CDR1 SGHNT, CDR2 YYREEE (reference sequence).

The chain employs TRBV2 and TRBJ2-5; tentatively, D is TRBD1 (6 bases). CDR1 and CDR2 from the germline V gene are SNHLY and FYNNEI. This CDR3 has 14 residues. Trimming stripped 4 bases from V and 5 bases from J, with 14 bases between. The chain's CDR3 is CASSGVRGGETQYF. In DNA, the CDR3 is TGTGCCAGCAGTGGGGTCAGGGGCGGTGAGACCCAGTACTTC.

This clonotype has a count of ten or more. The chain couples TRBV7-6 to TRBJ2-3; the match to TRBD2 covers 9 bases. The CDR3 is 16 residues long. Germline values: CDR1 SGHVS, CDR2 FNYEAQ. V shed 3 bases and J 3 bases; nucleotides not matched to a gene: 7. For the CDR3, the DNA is TGTGCCAGCAGCTTGGATGTCAGCGGGGGGACAGATACGCAGTATTTT. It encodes CASSLDVSGGTDTQYF.

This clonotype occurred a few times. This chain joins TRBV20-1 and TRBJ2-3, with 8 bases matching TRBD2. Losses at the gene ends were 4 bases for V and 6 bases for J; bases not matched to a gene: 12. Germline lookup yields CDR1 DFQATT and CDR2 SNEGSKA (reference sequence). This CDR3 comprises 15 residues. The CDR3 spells CSATPAGEQVDTQYF. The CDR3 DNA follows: TGCAGTGCTACACCAGCGGGGGAGCAGGTGGATACGCAGTATTTT.

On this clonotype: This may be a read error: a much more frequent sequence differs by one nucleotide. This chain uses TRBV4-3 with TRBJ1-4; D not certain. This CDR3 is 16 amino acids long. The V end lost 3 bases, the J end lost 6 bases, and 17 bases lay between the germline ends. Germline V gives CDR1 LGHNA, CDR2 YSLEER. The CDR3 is CASSQGFRRGDEKLFF. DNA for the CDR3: TGCGCCAGCAGCCAGGGCTTCAGAAGAGGCGATGAAAAACTGTTTTTT.

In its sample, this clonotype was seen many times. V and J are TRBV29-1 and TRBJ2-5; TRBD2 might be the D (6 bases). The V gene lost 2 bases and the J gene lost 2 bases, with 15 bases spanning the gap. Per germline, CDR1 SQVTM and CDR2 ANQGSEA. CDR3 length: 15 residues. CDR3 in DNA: TGCAGCGTTGAATGGCTCAGGGACTCTCAAGAGACCCAGTACTTC. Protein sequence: CSVEWLRDSQETQYF.

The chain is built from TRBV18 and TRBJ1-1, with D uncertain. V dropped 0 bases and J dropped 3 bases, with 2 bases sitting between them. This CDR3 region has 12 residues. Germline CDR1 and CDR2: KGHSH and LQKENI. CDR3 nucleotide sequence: TGTGCCAGCTCACCACCCCACACTGAAGCTTTCTTT. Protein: CASSPPHTEAFF.

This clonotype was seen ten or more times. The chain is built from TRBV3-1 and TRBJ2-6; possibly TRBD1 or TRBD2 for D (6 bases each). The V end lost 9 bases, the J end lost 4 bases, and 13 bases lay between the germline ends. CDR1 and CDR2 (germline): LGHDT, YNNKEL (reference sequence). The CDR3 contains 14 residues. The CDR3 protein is CASRWGAGANVLTF. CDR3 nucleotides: TGTGCCAGTCGATGGGGGGCCGGGGCCAACGTCCTGACTTTC.

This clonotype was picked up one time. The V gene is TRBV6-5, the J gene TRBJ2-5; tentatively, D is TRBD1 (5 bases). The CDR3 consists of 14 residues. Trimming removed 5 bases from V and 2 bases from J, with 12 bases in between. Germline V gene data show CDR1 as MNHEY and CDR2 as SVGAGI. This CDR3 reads CASSPGHPQETQYF. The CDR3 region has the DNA TGTGCCAGCAGTCCCGGACACCCGCAAGAGACCCAGTACTTC.

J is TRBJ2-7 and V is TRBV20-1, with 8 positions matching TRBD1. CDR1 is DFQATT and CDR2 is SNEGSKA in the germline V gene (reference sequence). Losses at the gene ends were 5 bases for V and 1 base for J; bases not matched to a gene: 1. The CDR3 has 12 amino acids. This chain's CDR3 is CSAHRGSYEQYF. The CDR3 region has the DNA TGCAGTGCTCACAGGGGGTCCTACGAGCAGTACTTC.

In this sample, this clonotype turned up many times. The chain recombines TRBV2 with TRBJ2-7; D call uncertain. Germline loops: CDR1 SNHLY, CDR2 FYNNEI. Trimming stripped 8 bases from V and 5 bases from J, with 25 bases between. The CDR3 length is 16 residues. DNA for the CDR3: TGTGCCAGCTTCGAACGACTTGGCGCGAGACCGGACGAGCAGTACTTC. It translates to CASFERLGARPDEQYF. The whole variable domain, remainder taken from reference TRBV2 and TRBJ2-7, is EPEVTQTPSHQVTQMGQEVILRCVPISNHLYFYWYRQILGQKVEFLVSFYNNEISEKSEIFDDQFSVERPDGSNFTLKIRSTKLEDSAMYFCASFERLGARPDEQYFGPGTRLTVT.

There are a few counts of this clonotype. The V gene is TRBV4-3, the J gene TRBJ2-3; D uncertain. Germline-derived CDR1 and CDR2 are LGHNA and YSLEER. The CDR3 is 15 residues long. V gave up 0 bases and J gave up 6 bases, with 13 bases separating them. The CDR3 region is CASSQDQRRSDTQYF. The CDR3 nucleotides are TGCGCCAGCAGCCAAGATCAGAGGAGAAGTGATACGCAGTATTTT.

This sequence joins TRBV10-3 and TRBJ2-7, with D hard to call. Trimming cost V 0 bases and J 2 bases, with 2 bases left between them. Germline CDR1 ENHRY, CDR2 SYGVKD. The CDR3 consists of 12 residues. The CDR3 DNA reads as TGTGCCATCAGTGAGTCGCCCTACGAGCAGTACTTC. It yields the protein CAISESPYEQYF.